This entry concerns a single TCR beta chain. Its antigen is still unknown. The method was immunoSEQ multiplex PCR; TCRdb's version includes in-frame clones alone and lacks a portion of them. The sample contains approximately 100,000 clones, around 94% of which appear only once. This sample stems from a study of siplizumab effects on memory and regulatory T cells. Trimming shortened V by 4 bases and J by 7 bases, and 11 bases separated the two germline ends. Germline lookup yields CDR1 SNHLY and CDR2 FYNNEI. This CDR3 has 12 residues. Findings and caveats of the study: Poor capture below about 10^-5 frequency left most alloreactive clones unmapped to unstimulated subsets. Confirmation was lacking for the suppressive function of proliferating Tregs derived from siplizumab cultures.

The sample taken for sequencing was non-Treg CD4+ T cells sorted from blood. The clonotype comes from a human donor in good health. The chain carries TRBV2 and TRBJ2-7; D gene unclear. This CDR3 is CASSVIRLEQYF. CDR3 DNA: TGTGCCAGCAGTGTGATAAGGCTTGAGCAGTACTTC.